This T cell receptor (beta chain) was obtained from a study of blood T cell repertoires in COVID-19. TCRdb's copy holds only in-frame clones and misses some; the assay was immunoSEQ multiplex PCR. Of roughly 97,000 clones listed, about four fifths are singletons. The TCR sequence derives from a man in his 60s with acute or convalescent COVID-19. The sequencing sample was made of peripheral blood.

The CDR3 is CASGGAFNYGYTF. CDR3 sequence (DNA): TGTGCCAGCGGAGGTGCCTTTAACTATGGCTACACCTTC. V and J are TRBV27 and TRBJ1-2; D uncertain. The CDR3 has 13 residues. Germline values: CDR1 MNHEY, CDR2 SMNVEV (reference sequence). Trimming removed 8 bases at V and 1 base at J, with 11 bases between.